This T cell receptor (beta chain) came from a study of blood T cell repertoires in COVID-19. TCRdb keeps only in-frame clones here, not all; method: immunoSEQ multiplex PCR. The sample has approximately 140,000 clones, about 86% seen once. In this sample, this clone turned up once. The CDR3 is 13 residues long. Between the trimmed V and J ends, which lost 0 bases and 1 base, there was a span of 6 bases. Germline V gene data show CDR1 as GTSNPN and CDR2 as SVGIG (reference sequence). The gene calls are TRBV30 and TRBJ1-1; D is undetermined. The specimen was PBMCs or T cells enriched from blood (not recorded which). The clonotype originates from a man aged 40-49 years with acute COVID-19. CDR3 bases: TGTGCCTGGAGTGTACGGGAGAACACTGAAGCTTTCTTT. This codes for CAWSVRENTEAFF.